This T cell receptor (beta chain) was documented in a study of radiotherapy plus CTLA-4 blockade in lung cancer. This clone was observed a single time. The data were produced by immunoSEQ multiplex PCR, yet TCRdb's version contains in-frame clones alone and is incomplete. This table holds some 98,000 clones, roughly 80% found once. Trimming cost V 8 bases and J 6 bases; bases outside gene matches: 12. Germline CDR1 is LNHDA and CDR2 is SQIVND (reference sequence). The CDR3 covers 16 residues. V and J are TRBV19 and TRBJ1-5; 11 bases are a match to TRBD1. This specimen consisted of peripheral blood, obtained from a patient treated with radiotherapy plus ipilimumab. The receptor's source is a human donor with non-small cell lung cancer who had a partial response to radiotherapy plus ipilimumab. CDR3 amino acids: CASARDRGGPAQPQHF. The CDR3 coding sequence is TGTGCCAGTGCTCGGGACAGGGGGGGTCCTGCTCAGCCCCAGCATTTT.